This TCR beta chain was recovered during a study of blood T cell repertoires in COVID-19. Study in general: Donors in the United States, Italy and Spain gave samples during acute or convalescent COVID-19. T cells, B-cell-depleted T cells, or PBMCs provided the cDNA or gDNA that served as material.

Donors of Cohort 3 who recovered were those that had two negative PCRs, clearance, or symptom resolution. This clone showed up just once. The data were produced by immunoSEQ multiplex PCR, yet TCRdb's version contains in-frame clones alone and is incomplete. Of about 460,000 clones listed, about nine tenths are singletons. This CDR3 is built from 14 residues. J gave up 5 bases and V 4 bases, and 4 bases lay outside the gene matches. The germline V gene encodes CDR1 KGHDR and CDR2 SFDVKD. Sequenced material: PBMCs or T cells enriched from blood (not recorded which). The chain carries TRBV24-1 and TRBJ2-7; 10 bases map to TRBD1. The source is an older woman who had recovered from COVID-19. The CDR3 DNA sequence: TGTGCCACCAGTGACGCGGGACAGGGGAACGAGCAGTACTTC. Encoded protein: CATSDAGQGNEQYF.